The present T cell receptor (beta chain) was sequenced within a study of shared clonotypes between healthy human individuals. The CDR3 runs to 15 residues. Germline assignment: CDR1 SGHDN and CDR2 FVKESK. V lost 3 bases to trimming and J lost 3 bases; unmatched junction nucleotides: 6. The data were produced by immunoSEQ multiplex PCR, yet TCRdb's version contains in-frame clones alone and is incomplete. The sample consists of some 1.5 million clones, approximately 98% of them appearing once. Splitting the CD4+ cells yielded a CD45RA+ naive subset and a CD45RA-negative memory subset. Study-level points and caveats: Sampling involved blood alone; tissue repertoires likely differ.

With respect to this clone: Its antigen is unknown.

This rearrangement joins TRBV14 to TRBJ2-3; TRBD2 matches 7 bases. The sequence came from a man aged 25-45 years in good health. Sequences were obtained from naive CD4+ T cells sorted from blood. Subset indicated: CD45RA+ positively selected. The CDR3 is CASSQPSGNTDTQYF. In DNA form, the CDR3 reads TGTGCCAGCAGCCAGCCCAGCGGGAATACAGATACGCAGTATTTT.